The following is a T cell receptor beta chain sequence with its context. Trimming left V 1 base short and J 0 bases short, with 4 bases between. CDR1 MNHNS and CDR2 SASEGT come from the germline V gene. This CDR3 contains 13 residues. In the PCR, 60 Vbeta and 13 Jbeta primers were used. In the original workflow: As a later analysis found, there were 70 million to 80 million unique TCR beta chains, of which roughly 11 million were shared. TCRdb's copy holds only in-frame clones and misses some; the assay was immunoSEQ multiplex PCR. D and trimming were read from the DNA, whereas the V and J calls and clone size are those reported in that table. This table holds about 160,000 clones, about four fifths found once. The sample comes from a study of cytomegalovirus exposure and HLA in healthy donors. Across the whole study: Drawn from HLA-typed donors, approximately 85 million unique TCRs were held in an early data release.

Sequencing input: PBMCs. The source is a girl between 10 and 17 years old in good health and CMV-seropositive. The chain couples TRBV6-1 to TRBJ2-7; D not certain. CDR3 region: CASSEVLSYEQYF. The CDR3 DNA reads TGTGCCAGCAGTGAAGTTCTCTCCTACGAGCAGTACTTC.